This T cell receptor beta chain appears in the sequencing data of a study of CXCR3-negative and CXCR3-positive naive CD8 T cells. General study points: CXCR3-positive naive cells carried more hydrophobic TRB CDR3s than CXCR3-negative ones. Naive cells used TRBV-TRBJ genes in much the same way whether CXCR3-negative or CXCR3-positive; memory cells did not. TRB CDR3 properties indicated TCR strength, while surface CD5 was similar across naive subsets.

Germline CDR1 and CDR2: SEHNR and FQNEAQ (reference sequence). CDR3 length: 13 amino acids. UMI-labeled 5' RACE yielded the TRB cDNA libraries. One entry per CDR3 protein, without DNA, is what TCRdb gives after re-calling the 5' RACE reads. The ten most abundant clones cover roughly 1.4% of a sample with fewer than 90,000 distinct CDR3 sequences. For this clonotype: As yet, its antigen is unknown.

Naive CD8+ T cells carried a CD45RO-CCR7+CD27+CD95- phenotype. The origin of this receptor is a human donor in good health. Some clones in this sample may be carry-over from other donors' samples. Sequencing input: naive CXCR3- CD8+ T cells from blood. Subset denoted: CD45RO-CCR7+CD27+CD95- naive CD8+ T cells lacking CXCR3 (TNR3-). The genes are TRBV7-9 and TRBJ1-2. CDR3 region: CASSSPETQGYTF.